This T cell receptor beta chain was found in a study of T cells in tuberculosis. Repertoires were generated with immunoSEQ multiplex PCR, while TCRdb's copy carries only in-frame clones and drops some. The repertoire consists of about 49,000 clones, with 90% to 95% occurring once and the leading ten covering more than 1.2%. The time point was: new active TB diagnosis, blood taken before or within 7 days of starting treatment. The sample here was PBMCs, taken at tuberculosis diagnosis. The clonotype was recovered from an adult with tuberculosis.

CDR3 DNA: TGCGCCAGCAGCCCCTACTCGGGAGGGCCCAATGAGCAGTTCTTC. It is translated as CASSPYSGGPNEQFF. The V and J genes are TRBV5-1 and TRBJ2-1; 8 bases are a match to TRBD2. Germline V gene lookup returns CDR1 SGHRS and CDR2 YFSETQ. V was pared by 4 bases and J by 6 bases, with 9 bases of the junction left unmatched. There are 15 residues in the CDR3.